The rows below give T cell receptor beta chains drawn from one sample of a study of T cells in Graves' hyperthyroidism and ophthalmopathy. Using its own MiXCR run on the multiplex PCR reads, TCRdb lists one record per CDR3 protein. The repertoire holds about 160,000 distinct CDR3 sequences, about 9.4% seen once, with roughly 23% in the top ten. The sequenced material came from blood. These receptors all come from a woman in her late teens or twenties with Graves' hyperthyroidism that later progressed to Graves' ophthalmopathy. The CDR3 runs from the conserved cysteine through the conserved F or W. A D gene is named only where the DNA matches it firmly. Some rows mark clone size as missing; the rest say once, few, many or name a class of expanded clone.

v_call	clone_size	j_call	cdr3_length	d_call	cdr3_nt	cdr3_aa
TRBV20-1	many	TRBJ2-3	15	NA	TGCAGTGCTCTGACAGTTGGACTGAACACAGATACGCAGTATTTT	CSALTVGLNTDTQYF
TRBV12-5	many	TRBJ1-1	13	NA	TGTGCTAGTGGACCCGACGCGAACACTGAAGCTTTCTTT	CASGPDANTEAFF
TRBV7-3	many	TRBJ1-6	15	TRBD1	TGTGCCAGCAGCTGGACAGGGGGCAATAATTCACCCCTCCACTTT	CASSWTGGNNSPLHF
TRBV5-6	many	TRBJ1-5	15	TRBD1	TGTGCCAGCAGCAAAACCGGGACAGGGAGTCAGCCCCAGCATTTT	CASSKTGTGSQPQHF
TRBV9	few	TRBJ1-2	17	TRBD1	TGTGCCAGCAGCGTAACTCTGGAGACAGGGATTAACTATGGCTACACCTTC	CASSVTLETGINYGYTF
TRBV2	many	TRBJ2-1	13	TRBD1	TGTGCCAGCAGCCTTGGGACAGCGAATGAGCAGTTCTTC	CASSLGTANEQFF
TRBV30	many	TRBJ2-2	13	NA	TGTGCCTGGAGCGCTACGAACACCGGGGAGCTGTTTTTT	CAWSATNTGELFF
TRBV18	many	TRBJ2-3	15	TRBD2	TGTGCCAGCAGCCAGCTAGCGGGAGGGGGAGATACGCAGTATTTT	CASSQLAGGGDTQYF
TRBV7-3	many	TRBJ2-2	16	NA	TGTGCCAGCAGCCCGACGACAGCCTCGAACACCGGGGAGCTGTTTTTT	CASSPTTASNTGELFF
TRBV7-9	many	TRBJ2-1	14	NA	TGTGCCAGCAGCCTCAAAGGGAGTCTCGGGGAGCAGTTCTTC	CASSLKGSLGEQFF
TRBV28	many	TRBJ2-3	16	TRBD1	TGTGCCAGCAGTCCGGGACAGCTCGTTCGTACAGATACGCAGTATTTT	CASSPGQLVRTDTQYF
TRBV10-3	many	TRBJ2-1	16	TRBD2	TGTGCCATCAGTGATGAGGGACTAGCGGGAGGTGGTGAGCAGTTCTTC	CAISDEGLAGGGEQFF
TRBV7-6	many	TRBJ1-4	16	TRBD1	TGTGCCAGCAGCTTATGGAGACAGGGGACTGCTGAAAAACTGTTTTTT	CASSLWRQGTAEKLFF
TRBV18	many	TRBJ1-1	15	NA	TGTGCCAGCTCACCACTTGAAGGCCAGAACACTGAAGCTTTCTTT	CASSPLEGQNTEAFF
TRBV25-1	many	TRBJ2-7	16	NA	TGTTCATCTAGCAGAGATATTGGGGGGCAGTCCTACGAGCAGTACTTC	CSSSRDIGGQSYEQYF
TRBV6-2/TRBV6-3	NA	TRBJ2-7	14	TRBD2	TGTGCCAGCAACCCTAGCGGGGTCGGCTACGAGCAGTACTTC	CASNPSGVGYEQYF
TRBV19	few	TRBJ2-6	14	NA	TGTGCCAGCGCTCCTTTTGGGGGGGCCAACGTCCTGACTTTC	CASAPFGGANVLTF
TRBV5-1	many	TRBJ1-2	14	NA	TGCGCCAGCAGCCCCAACAGGGAGATGCGAGGCTACACCTTC	CASSPNREMRGYTF
TRBV20-1	NA	TRBJ2-5	11	NA	TGCGGTGCTTCGCGGGGAGAGACCCAGTACTTC	CGASRGETQYF
TRBV29-1	many	TRBJ2-1	14	NA	TGCAGCGTGATTCCCGATAGCTCCTACAATGAGCAGTTCTTC	CSVIPDSSYNEQFF
TRBV4-1	few	TRBJ2-6	15	NA	TGCGCCAGCAGCCACGGGATATCTGGGGCCAACGTCCTGACTTTC	CASSHGISGANVLTF
TRBV25-1	few	TRBJ2-1	16	NA	TGTGCCAGCAGTGACCCCAGCAGGGTAGGGAACAATGAGCAGTTCTTC	CASSDPSRVGNNEQFF
TRBV27	many	TRBJ1-2	13	NA	TGTGCCAGCAGTTTACGGGCTAACTATGGCTACACCTTC	CASSLRANYGYTF
TRBV24-1	many	TRBJ2-1	17	TRBD2	TGTGCCACCAGTGATCCCGTGGGCGGGAGGGTTTACAATGAGCAGTTCTTC	CATSDPVGGRVYNEQFF
TRBV4-1	NA	TRBJ1-1	18	TRBD1	TGCGCCAGCAGCCAAGATCGGGGGACAGGGGGCCGGAGGACTGAAGCTTTCTTT	CASSQDRGTGGRRTEAFF
TRBV11-3	few	TRBJ2-1	13	NA	TGTGCCAGCGGCACGGTTTATGACAATGAGCAGTTCTTC	CASGTVYDNEQFF
TRBV19	NA	TRBJ1-5	14	TRBD1	TGTGCCAAGAGGGGACAGGGGCTGAATCAGCCCCAGCATTTT	CAKRGQGLNQPQHF
TRBV10-3	many	TRBJ2-7	13	NA	TGTGCCATCAGTGGTCGAGGGGACAACGAGCAGTACTTC	CAISGRGDNEQYF
TRBV20-1	few	TRBJ2-3	14	TRBD2	TGCAGTGCGCGGAGAGCGGGAGAAAGGGATACGCAGTATTTT	CSARRAGERDTQYF
TRBV7-3	few	TRBJ2-3	15	TRBD2	TGTGCCAGCAGCTTCGGGGGGAGGACCGAAGATACGCAGTATTTT	CASSFGGRTEDTQYF
TRBV4-2	NA	TRBJ2-1	12	NA	TGTGCCAGCAGCCAAGATGAGGCTGAGCAGTTCTTC	CASSQDEAEQFF
TRBV15	many	TRBJ2-3	14	NA	TGTGCCACCAGCAGAGTTCCAGGGTCAGATACGCAGTATTTT	CATSRVPGSDTQYF
TRBV7-2	NA	TRBJ2-1	15	TRBD2	TGTGCCAGCAGCCCGAGCGGGAGGGTTGTCAATGAGCAGTTCTTC	CASSPSGRVVNEQFF
TRBV28	many	TRBJ1-2	16	NA	TGTGCCAGCAGTTTAAGGTTCCCAAACGGTAACTATGGCTACACCTTC	CASSLRFPNGNYGYTF
TRBV12-3/TRBV12-4	many	TRBJ1-4	13	NA	TGTGCCAGCAGTTCACGAGGGGGGGAAAAACTGTTTTTT	CASSSRGGEKLFF